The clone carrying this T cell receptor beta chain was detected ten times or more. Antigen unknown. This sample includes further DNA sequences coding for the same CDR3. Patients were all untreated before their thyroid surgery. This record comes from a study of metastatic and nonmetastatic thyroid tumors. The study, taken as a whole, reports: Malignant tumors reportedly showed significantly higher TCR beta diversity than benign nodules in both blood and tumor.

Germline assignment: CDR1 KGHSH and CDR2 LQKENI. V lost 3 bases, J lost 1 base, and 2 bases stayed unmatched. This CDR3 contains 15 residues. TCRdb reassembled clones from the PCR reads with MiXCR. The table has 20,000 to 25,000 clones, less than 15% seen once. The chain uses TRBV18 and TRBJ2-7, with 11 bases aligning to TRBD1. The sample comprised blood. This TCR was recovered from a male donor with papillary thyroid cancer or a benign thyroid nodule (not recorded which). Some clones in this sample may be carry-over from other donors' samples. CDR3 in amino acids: CASSPGTGGSYEQYF. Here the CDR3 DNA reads TGTGCCAGCTCACCCGGGACAGGGGGATCCTACGAGCAGTACTTC.